The following is a T cell receptor beta chain sequence with its context. The antigen is not known. Primers: 60 Vbeta forward and 13 Jbeta reverse. Sequenced by immunoSEQ multiplex PCR; TCRdb stores in-frame clones only, minus some. The sample lists fewer than 200,000 clones; around 77% were seen once. This sample was taken from a study of cytomegalovirus exposure and HLA in healthy donors. Whole-study results and caveats: Prior analysis indicated that the majority of TCR beta V segments exhibited productivity approximately 90% or approximately 30% of the time. Sequencing depth across donors, presence/absence analyses assumed, was roughly uniform. TRBV6-2, TRBV6-3 and other indistinguishable V segments were excluded.

The V end was cut by 11 bases, the J end by 2 bases, with 15 bases between. Germline values: CDR1 MDHEN, CDR2 SYDVKM. This CDR3 spans 13 amino acids. It was healthy bone marrow donors who served as donors. Sequenced: PBMCs. The J gene is TRBJ1-1, the V gene TRBV28, with D possibly being TRBD1 (6 bases). The TCR was taken from a man aged 55 to 70 in good health and CMV-seronegative. CDR3 sequence reads: CAVRGGLNTEAFF. The CDR3 DNA reads as TGTGCCGTACGGGGGGGGCTTAACACTGAAGCTTTCTTT.